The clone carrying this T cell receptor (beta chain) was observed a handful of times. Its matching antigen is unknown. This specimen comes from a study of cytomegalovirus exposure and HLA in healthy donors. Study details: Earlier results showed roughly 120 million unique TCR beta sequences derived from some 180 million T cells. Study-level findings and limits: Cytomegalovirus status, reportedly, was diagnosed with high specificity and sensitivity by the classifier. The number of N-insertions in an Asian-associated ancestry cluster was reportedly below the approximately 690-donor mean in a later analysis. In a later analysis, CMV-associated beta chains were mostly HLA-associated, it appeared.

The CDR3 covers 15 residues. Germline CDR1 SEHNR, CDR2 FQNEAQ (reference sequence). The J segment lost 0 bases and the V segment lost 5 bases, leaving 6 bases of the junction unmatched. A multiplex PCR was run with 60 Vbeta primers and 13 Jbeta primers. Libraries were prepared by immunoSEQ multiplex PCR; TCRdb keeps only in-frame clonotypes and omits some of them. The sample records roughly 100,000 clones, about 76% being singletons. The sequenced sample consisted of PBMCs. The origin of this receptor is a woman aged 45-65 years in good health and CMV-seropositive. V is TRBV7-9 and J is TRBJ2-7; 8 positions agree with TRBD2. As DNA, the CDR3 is TGTGCCAGCAGCGATCAGCGGGGGTACTCCTACGAGCAGTACTTC. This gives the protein CASSDQRGYSYEQYF.